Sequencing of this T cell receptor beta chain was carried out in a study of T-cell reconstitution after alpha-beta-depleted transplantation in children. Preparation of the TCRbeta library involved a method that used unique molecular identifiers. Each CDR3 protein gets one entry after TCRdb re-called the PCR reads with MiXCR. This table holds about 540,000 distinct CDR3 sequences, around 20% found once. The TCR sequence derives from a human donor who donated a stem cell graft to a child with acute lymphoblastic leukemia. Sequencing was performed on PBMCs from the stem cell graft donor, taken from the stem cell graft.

The CDR3 loop is CASSLLGQSTVEQFF. Here the CDR3 DNA reads TGTGCCAGCAGTTTACTGGGACAGAGCACTGTTGAGCAGTTCTTC. V gene TRBV12-3 or TRBV12-4 combines with J gene TRBJ2-1, with 7 bases fitting TRBD1. The CDR3 extends over 15 amino acids. After removal of 2 bases from V and 9 bases from J, the junction contained 10 bases not matched to a gene.